This paragraph reports one T cell receptor (beta chain). Its antigen is undetermined. This entry is derived from a study of T cell responses to AZD1222 COVID-19 vaccine. Here immunoSEQ multiplex PCR was the method, and the copy in TCRdb shows in-frame clones only, minus some. The table lists 110,000 to 150,000 clones, 92% of them singletons. V lost 2 bases and J 3 bases, leaving 17 bases between the germline ends. Germline CDR1 reads SGHRS; CDR2 reads YFSETQ. The CDR3 is 16 amino acids. Study conclusions and caveats: Donors skewed white British and female; clonal diversity was possibly underestimated.

The receptor's source is an adult in good health. The chain recombines TRBV5-1 with TRBJ1-1; a possible D gene is TRBD1 (5 bases). Specimen: peripheral blood, collected on day 0 of AZD1222 vaccination. The CDR3, as DNA: TGCGCCAGCAGCTTAGGGAGGGGAGCGGGGGACACTGAAGCTTTCTTT. Protein product: CASSLGRGAGDTEAFF.